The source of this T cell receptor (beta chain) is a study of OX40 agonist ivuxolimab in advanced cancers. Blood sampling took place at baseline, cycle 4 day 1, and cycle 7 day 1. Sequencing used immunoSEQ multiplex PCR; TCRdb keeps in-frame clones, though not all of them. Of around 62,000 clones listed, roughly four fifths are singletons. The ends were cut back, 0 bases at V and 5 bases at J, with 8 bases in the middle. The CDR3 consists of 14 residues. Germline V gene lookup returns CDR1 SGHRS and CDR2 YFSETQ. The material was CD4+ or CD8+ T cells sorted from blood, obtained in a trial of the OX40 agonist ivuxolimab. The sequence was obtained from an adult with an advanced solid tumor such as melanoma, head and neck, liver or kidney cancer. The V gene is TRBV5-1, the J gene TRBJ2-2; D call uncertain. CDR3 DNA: TGCGCCAGCAGCTTGGACTCTGTGACCGGGGAGCTGTTTTTT. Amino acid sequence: CASSLDSVTGELFF.